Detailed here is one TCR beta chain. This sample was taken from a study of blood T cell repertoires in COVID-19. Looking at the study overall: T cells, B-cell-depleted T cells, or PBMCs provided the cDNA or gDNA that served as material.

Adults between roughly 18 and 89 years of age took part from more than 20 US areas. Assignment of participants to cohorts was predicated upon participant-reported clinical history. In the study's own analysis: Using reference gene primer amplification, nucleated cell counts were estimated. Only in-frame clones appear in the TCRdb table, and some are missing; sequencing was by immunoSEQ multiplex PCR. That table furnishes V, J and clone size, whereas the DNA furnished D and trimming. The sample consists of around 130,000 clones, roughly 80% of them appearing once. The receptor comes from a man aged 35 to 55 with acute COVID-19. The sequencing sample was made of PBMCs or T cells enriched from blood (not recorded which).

Written as DNA, the CDR3 is TGTGCCAGCAGATGGTATGGTGCAGGAGGCTACACCTTC. As protein: CASRWYGAGGYTF. V gene TRBV7-2 combines with J gene TRBJ1-2; D ambiguous. Trimming removed 6 bases from V and 8 bases from J, with 16 bases in between. The CDR3 is made up of 13 amino acids. Germline V lookup: CDR1 SGHTA, CDR2 FQGNSA.